One and the same sample provided the 28 T cell receptor beta chains below, sequenced in a study of cytomegalovirus exposure and HLA in healthy donors. The PCR had 60 Vbeta and 13 Jbeta primers. Clones were sequenced by immunoSEQ multiplex PCR, and TCRdb holds only the in-frame ones, with some missing. The table has some 120,000 clones, around 67% seen once. Sequencing was carried out using PBMCs. The receptor source for this set is a man aged 60-69 years in good health and CMV-seropositive.

The chain couples TRBV29-1 to TRBJ1-2; TRBD1 matches 9 bases. This CDR3 is built from 14 residues. V lost 5 bases and J lost 8; bases outside the gene matches: 12. CDR1 is SQVTM and CDR2 is ANQGSEA in the germline V gene. CDR3 amino acids: CSVQFSGTGNGYTF. The CDR3 coding sequence is TGCAGCGTTCAATTCTCCGGGACAGGGAACGGCTACACCTTC.

The rearrangement uses TRBV5-1 and TRBJ2-3, with D perhaps TRBD1 (5 bases). Germline lookup yields CDR1 SGHRS and CDR2 YFSETQ. This CDR3 contains 16 residues. Trimming cost V 1 base and J 4 bases, with 16 bases left between them. CDR3 sequence (DNA): TGCGCCAGCAGCTTGTCAGGGTGGGCTGGTGCAGATACGCAGTATTTT. Translated, it gives CASSLSGWAGADTQYF.

The chain carries TRBV5-1 and TRBJ1-2, with 7 bases aligning to TRBD1. This CDR3 contains 13 residues. Germline V gene sequence: CDR1 SGHRS, CDR2 YFSETQ. V gave up 0 bases and J gave up 7 bases; unmatched junction bases: 3. CDR3 region: CASSLVGGGGYTF. In DNA, the CDR3 is TGCGCCAGCAGCTTGGTAGGGGGCGGTGGCTACACCTTC.

The chain carries TRBV5-6 and TRBJ2-3; TRBD1 agrees at 9 bases. Germline lookup yields CDR1 SGHDT and CDR2 YYEEEE. V lost 1 base to trimming and J lost 7 bases; unmatched junction nucleotides: 7. The CDR3 totals 15 residues. The CDR3 DNA is TGTGCCAGCAGCTTGTACGGGACAGGGTATTATACGCAGTATTTT. It yields the protein CASSLYGTGYYTQYF.

The genes are TRBV4-2 and TRBJ2-3, with a tentative D call TRBD2 (6 bases). This CDR3 is 16 amino acids long. Germline V gene data show CDR1 as LGHNA and CDR2 as YNFKEQ. Trimming removed 0 bases from V and 4 bases from J, with 14 bases in between. The DNA for the CDR3 is TGTGCCAGCAGCCAAGATGTAGTAGCGGCCCCAGATACGCAGTATTTT. Its protein product is CASSQDVVAAPDTQYF.

The chain is built from TRBV5-1 and TRBJ1-3; maybe TRBD1 (6 bases). CDR1 and CDR2 from the germline V gene are SGHRS and YFSETQ. CDR3 size: 17 residues. Deletions cut 0 bases from V and 2 bases from J, with 15 bases between. CDR3 in DNA: TGCGCCAGCAGCTTGGCCCCACAGGGCTGGACTGGAAACACCATATATTTT. The encoded protein is CASSLAPQGWTGNTIYF.

This clone was observed a few times. The chain joins TRBV28 to TRBJ1-6; TRBD1 matches at 7 bases. The CDR3 has 16 amino acids. Germline CDR1 reads MDHEN; CDR2 reads SYDVKM. Unmatched junction bases numbered 9, after V lost 6 bases and J lost 4 bases. In nucleotides, the CDR3 is TGTGCCAGCAGCCCTTTCCCGACAGGGTATAATTCACCCCTCCACTTT. This gives the protein CASSPFPTGYNSPLHF.

CDR3 bases: TGTGCCAGCAGCATCGGACAGCGCACAGATACGCAGTATTTT. It translates to CASSIGQRTDTQYF. The chain recombines TRBV7-2 with TRBJ2-3; maybe TRBD1 (6 bases). V lost 5 bases, J lost 1 base, and 10 bases lay in between. The CDR3 sequence is 14 residues long. The germline V gene has CDR1 SGHTA and CDR2 FQGNSA.

The rearrangement joins TRBV7-8 to TRBJ2-4, with D perhaps matching TRBD2 (6 bases). Trimming stripped 5 bases from V and 1 base from J, with 15 bases between. The germline V gene has CDR1 SGHVS and CDR2 FQNEAQ. The CDR3 has 16 amino acids. In DNA form, the CDR3 reads TGTGCCAGCAGCCTTGGGTATCGGGGGGCCAAAAACATTCAGTACTTC. It specifies CASSLGYRGAKNIQYF.

This clone was picked up a small number of times. The CDR3 here is CAISESRGGYEQYF. CDR3 DNA sequence: TGTGCCATCAGTGAGTCTCGGGGGGGCTACGAGCAGTACTTC. The chain joins TRBV10-3 to TRBJ2-7; 8 nucleotides align to TRBD2. CDR3 length: 14 residues. V trimming: 0 bases; J trimming: 3 bases; junction bases outside the gene matches: 1. Per germline, CDR1 ENHRY and CDR2 SYGVKD.

This clone was recorded only once. The CDR3 coding sequence is TGTGCCAGTAGTCCCGCCGGGACAGGGTTTGGCTACACCTTC. It yields the protein CASSPAGTGFGYTF. The chain recombines TRBV19 with TRBJ1-2; 9 bases match TRBD1. CDR1 LNHDA and CDR2 SQIVND come from the germline V gene (reference sequence). Losses at the gene ends were 5 bases for V and 7 bases for J; bases not matched to a gene: 8. This CDR3 has 14 amino acids.

The rearrangement links TRBV10-3 to TRBJ1-1; 7 bases line up with TRBD1. J was trimmed by 2 bases and V by 3 bases; bases with no gene match: 18. The germline V gene encodes CDR1 ENHRY and CDR2 SYGVKD. CDR3 length: 19 amino acids. CDR3: CAISDMTGTANTKNTEAFF. The CDR3 DNA sequence: TGTGCCATCAGTGACATGACGGGGACAGCGAATACCAAAAACACTGAAGCTTTCTTT.

The V and J genes are TRBV2 and TRBJ2-7; no clear D. V was trimmed by 3 bases and J by 2 bases, leaving 11 bases between them. From germline, CDR1 is SNHLY and CDR2 FYNNEI. The CDR3 is 14 amino acids. The CDR3 spells CASSELLATYEQYF. The CDR3 nucleotides read TGTGCCAGCAGTGAGCTGTTAGCAACCTACGAGCAGTACTTC.

This clone was picked up one time. The chain joins TRBV28 to TRBJ1-6; D gene unclear. Germline V lookup: CDR1 MDHEN, CDR2 SYDVKM. Trimming took 8 bases from V and 5 from J, leaving 16 bases between them. There are 15 residues in the CDR3. CDR3 bases: TGTGCCAGCGCCAACACGAACGAGGATAATTCACCCCTCCACTTT. Its protein is CASANTNEDNSPLHF.

This clone was counted between two and nine times. The chain combines TRBV5-4 with TRBJ2-5; 7 nucleotides agree with TRBD2. V trimming: 4 bases; J trimming: 4 bases; junction bases outside the gene matches: 10. Germline CDR1 reads SGHNT; CDR2 reads YYREEE (reference sequence). CDR3 size: 15 residues. The CDR3 protein is CASSGGGSQGETQYF. The CDR3 DNA follows: TGTGCCAGCAGCGGGGGGGGGAGCCAGGGAGAGACCCAGTACTTC.

This clone was picked up one time. The chain recombines TRBV7-9 with TRBJ1-2; 7 nucleotides line up with TRBD1. The V gene's germline CDR1 is SEHNR and CDR2 FQNEAQ (reference sequence). CDR3 size: 16 residues. J gave up 5 bases and V 5 bases, and 14 bases lay outside the gene matches. The DNA of the CDR3 is TGTGCCAGCAGCCCACTCACCTTAGGGGGCGCTTATGGCTACACCTTC. It is translated as CASSPLTLGGAYGYTF.

The V and J genes are TRBV18 and TRBJ1-1, with D perhaps matching TRBD1 (5 bases). Germline CDR1 reads KGHSH; CDR2 reads LQKENI. The V and J ends lost 6 bases and 8 bases respectively, with 13 bases between them. The CDR3 sequence is 12 residues long. The CDR3 sequence is CASSPSGEEAFF. For the CDR3, the DNA is TGTGCCAGCTCCCCCTCGGGGGAAGAAGCTTTCTTT.

V is TRBV7-2 and J is TRBJ2-7; 15 bases are a match to TRBD2. The germline CDR1 and CDR2 sequences are SGHTA and FQGNSA. Trimming at V came to 0 bases and at J to 4 bases, leaving 4 bases not matched to a gene. CDR3 length: 17 amino acids. The CDR3 loop reads CASSLARTSGGGYEQYF. In DNA form, the CDR3 reads TGTGCCAGCAGCTTAGCGAGGACTAGCGGGGGGGGTTACGAGCAGTACTTC.

The chain couples TRBV28 to TRBJ1-4; D unclear. Germline-derived CDR1 and CDR2 are MDHEN and SYDVKM. Deletions cut 6 bases from V and 8 bases from J, with 7 bases between. The CDR3 loop spans 11 amino acids. As DNA, the CDR3 is TGTGCCAGCAGCTTGGAGGAAAAACTGTTTTTT. It encodes CASSLEEKLFF.

This clone has a single count. The V call is TRBV29-1, the J call TRBJ1-4; TRBD1 aligns across 10 bases. The CDR3 is 14 amino acids. Germline V gene sequence: CDR1 SQVTM, CDR2 ANQGSEA. The CDR3 region is CSIVTDRGQEKLFF. Written as DNA, the CDR3 is TGCAGTATTGTCACCGACAGGGGGCAGGAAAAACTGTTTTTT.

This clone has just a few counts. The chain links TRBV10-3 to TRBJ2-7; D is possibly TRBD2 (6 bases). The CDR3 covers 14 residues. CDR1 and CDR2 from the germline V gene are ENHRY and SYGVKD. The V gene lost 2 bases and the J gene lost 2 bases, with 10 bases spanning the gap. The CDR3 coding sequence is TGTGCCATCAGTGAGGACGGGGGACCCTACGAGCAGTACTTC. This encodes CAISEDGGPYEQYF.

V and J are TRBV5-1 and TRBJ1-5; D might be TRBD1 (5 bases). The V end was cut by 4 bases, the J end by 7 bases, with 18 bases between. CDR3 size: 15 residues. CDR1 and CDR2 (germline): SGHRS, YFSETQ. CDR3 protein: CASSPEGRMDQPQHF. CDR3 DNA: TGCGCCAGCAGCCCCGAGGGGAGGATGGACCAGCCCCAGCATTTT.

The table lists this clone with a few counts. The V gene is TRBV9, the J gene TRBJ2-5, with D unclear. CDR1 and CDR2 from the germline V gene are SGDLS and YYNGEE. The V gene lost 4 bases and the J gene lost 5 bases, with 18 bases spanning the gap. CDR3 size: 15 residues. CDR3 sequence: CASSSTPYARETQYF. CDR3 coding DNA: TGTGCCAGCAGCTCGACACCGTACGCTCGGGAGACCCAGTACTTC.

The J gene is TRBJ2-1, the V gene TRBV5-1; 8 bases match TRBD1. Germline V gene sequence: CDR1 SGHRS, CDR2 YFSETQ. The V segment lost 4 bases and the J segment 7 bases; nucleotides outside the gene matches: 7. The CDR3 spans 14 residues. The CDR3 nucleotides read TGCGCCAGCAGCCCTCAACAGGGGGAGAATGAGCAGTTCTTC. Encoded protein: CASSPQQGENEQFF. Variable domain in full (rest from reference TRBV5-1 and TRBJ2-1): KAGVTQTPRYLIKTRGQQVTLSCSPISGHRSVSWYQQTPGQGLQFLFEYFSETQRNKGNFPGRFSGRQFSNSRSEMNVSTLELGDSALYLCASSPQQGENEQFFGPGTRLTVL.

This clone turned up a few times. The chain is built from TRBV9 and TRBJ1-2, with D possibly matching TRBD1 (5 bases). This CDR3 spans 16 amino acids. V lost 1 base and J 3 bases, leaving 16 bases between the germline ends. Germline V gene data show CDR1 as SGDLS and CDR2 as YYNGEE. The chain's CDR3 is CASSVRAGREDYGYTF. The CDR3 DNA reads as TGTGCCAGCAGCGTACGGGCGGGCAGGGAGGACTATGGCTACACCTTC.

This clone was counted a few times. Other DNA variants within this sample encode the same CDR3. The CDR3 region is CASLLRWGSSRSPLHF. In nucleotides, the CDR3 is TGTGCCAGTCTTCTACGATGGGGCAGTTCTAGGTCACCCCTCCACTTT. The chain is built from TRBV6-6 and TRBJ1-6; possibly TRBD1 for D (5 bases). CDR1 is MNHNY and CDR2 is SVGAGI in the germline V gene (reference sequence). Trimming took off 9 bases at V and 10 bases at J, with 25 bases between the two ends. This CDR3 spans 16 amino acids.

This chain uses TRBV28 with TRBJ2-7; TRBD1 matches 9 bases. This CDR3 is 14 amino acids long. The junction had 9 bases not matched to a gene; V was cut back by 6 bases and J by 6 bases. Germline V CDR1 and CDR2: MDHEN, SYDVKM. CDR3 region: CASSPGTGPAEQYF. The DNA of the CDR3 is TGTGCCAGCAGCCCCGGGACAGGGCCGGCCGAGCAGTACTTC.

V and J are TRBV28 and TRBJ1-5; no firm D call. The CDR3 consists of 13 residues. With 7 bases removed from V and 5 bases from J, the gap between germline ends came to 12 bases. CDR1 is MDHEN, CDR2 SYDVKM, per germline. Written as DNA, the CDR3 is TGTGCCAGCACCTACGGGTACGATCAGCCCCAGCATTTT. Its protein is CASTYGYDQPQHF.